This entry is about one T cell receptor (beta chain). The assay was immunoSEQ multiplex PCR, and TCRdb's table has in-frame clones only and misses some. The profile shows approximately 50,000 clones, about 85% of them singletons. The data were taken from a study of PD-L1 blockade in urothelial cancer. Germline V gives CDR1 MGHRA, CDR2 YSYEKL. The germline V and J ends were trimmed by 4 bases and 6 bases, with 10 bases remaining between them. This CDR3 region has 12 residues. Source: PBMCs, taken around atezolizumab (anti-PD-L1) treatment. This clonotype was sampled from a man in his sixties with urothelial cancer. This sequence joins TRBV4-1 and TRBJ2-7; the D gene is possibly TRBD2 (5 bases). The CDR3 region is CASSLARGEQYF. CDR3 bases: TGCGCCAGCAGCCTTGCCCGGGGCGAGCAGTACTTC.